This T cell receptor beta chain was sequenced in a study of cytomegalovirus exposure and HLA in healthy donors (TCRdb year 2017). As for the study more broadly: In an earlier analysis of several hundred of the donors, 250 to 300 Gb of sequence data and 120 million or so unique TCR beta sequences from 150 million to 200 million T cells were reported. Around 320 gigabases of sequencing data and roughly 90 million unique TCR sequences were included in an early release covering roughly 600 HLA-typed donors. Of the approximately 400 genotyped donors, 65% to 90% fell in the genetic ancestry cluster associated with self-reported Caucasian donors. The study aimed to test whether signatures of past pathogen exposure could be identified by cataloging public T cell receptors. The study profiled the T cell repertoires of 550 to 700 subjects by immunosequencing and related them to cytomegalovirus serostatus. A separate validation cohort of roughly 110 different subjects was used in addition to the roughly 670-subject first cohort. To predict cytomegalovirus infection status, the study combined high-throughput TCR immunosequencing, statistical association of individual TCRs with disease status, and machine learning. A later analysis re-analyzed previously published TCR beta repertoires from 666 donors and added high-resolution HLA genotyping to study TCR occurrence patterns. In the later analysis, no new phenotypic data were used to find candidate immune exposures; instead, reliance was placed on TCR beta sequences and their occurrence across donors. An earlier analysis of roughly 600 of the donors used high-throughput TCR beta sequencing to judge whether each TCR beta V gene segment behaved as functional or pseudogenic. Donor age, sex, ethnicity and CMV serostatus were collected together with the repertoire data. Genome-wide SNP genotypes for about 60% of the roughly 700 donors were used in a later genetic analysis, which treated that subset as a discovery cohort. Every repertoire in the discovery cohort had been generated on one and the same sequencing platform. HLA typing covered class I and class II loci at four-digit resolution. Typing coverage differed by locus: A, B, C, DRB1 and DQB1 were typed in roughly 629-630 donors, DQA1 in 500 to 550, DPA1 in 600 to 610, and DPB1 in 472. Because of strong linkage in the cohort, five DR-DQ haplotypes were treated as single units for association and clustering. Among some 400 genotyped donors of the cohort, an average of about 240,000 unique TCR beta nucleotide sequences was sequenced per donor, of which approximately 19% were non-productive. General study outcomes and caveats: A later analysis reported that several top co-occurrence clusters appeared linked to parvovirus B19, influenza, CMV and Epstein-Barr virus. In a later analysis, most CMV-associated TCR beta chains were found to appear HLA-restricted, with HLA associations seemingly driven largely by CMV exposure. Because counts were too low, 15 or so rarely observed V segments, including chromosome 9 orphons, were excluded from the earlier analysis of 587 of the donors. A cluster of highly shared sequence variants was judged likely to be a technical artifact of the sequencing pipeline. At a false discovery rate of 0.05, a later analysis linked around 15,000 TCR beta sequences to specific HLA alleles. Roughly uniform sequencing depth across donors was assumed in presence/absence analyses, although this assumption may not hold. CMV serostatus was the only immune exposure information available for the cohort. A few of the identified cytomegalovirus-associated TCR beta chains were confirmed in vitro to be specific for cytomegalovirus antigens. In a later genetic analysis, a missense DCLRE1C variant was associated with V-gene and J-gene trimming of TCR beta chains, and the association was replicated in an independent cohort. In an earlier analysis of about 600 of the donors, most TCR beta V segments appeared in productive rearrangements about 87% or about 30% of the time, broadly matching IMGT annotations. A further reported finding was that TCR beta sequences accurately predicted the HLA-A and HLA-B alleles for most subjects in the first cohort. A later analysis found that HLA-associated TCR beta chains were more clonally expanded and had lower generation probabilities than equally common non-associated chains. Compared with the roughly 720-donor mean, donors in an Asian-associated ancestry cluster had fewer N-insertions in productive TCRs, according to a later genetic analysis. When HLA alleles, especially DR and DQ, strongly co-occurred, TCR associations were difficult to assign to individual alleles. The authors suggested that the approach could potentially be extended to other disease states and immunological phenotypes. Linkage disequilibrium might explain the correlated functional status among segregating V segments, but an unknown experimental factor could not be excluded. Some IMGT-functional V segments, including TRBV6-2 and TRBV6-3, could not be distinguished by the 87-base-pair reads and were therefore excluded. HLA typing was unavailable for some donors at each locus, so association tests used only the typed subset. The study listed 150 to 200 TCR beta chains as associated with cytomegalovirus. While some public TCRs were present in many individuals, most TCR sequences turned up only very rarely across donors. In a later analysis, the rate of TCR association differed among HLA loci, with DRB1 alleles having the most associated TCRs and HLA-C alleles having the fewest. This cohort had only TCR beta chains sequenced, and the lack of alpha or paired-chain data limited which features could be detected. The classifier was reported to diagnose cytomegalovirus status with high specificity and sensitivity in both the original and validation cohorts.

Libraries came from the immunoSEQ multiplex PCR assay. For the multiplex PCR, a mixture combining 60 forward primers for TCR Vbeta segments and 13 reverse primers for TCR Jbeta segments was used. Amplification of the CDR3 region of rearranged TCR beta genes was performed with a multiplex PCR assay on genomic DNA. Amplified TCR beta libraries were sequenced as 87-base-pair reads on the Illumina HiSeq System. Per the source publication's procedure: A later analysis tallied roughly 78 million unique TCR beta chains across the 666 repertoires, and about 12 million of those chains were shared by two or more donors. A nearest-neighbor algorithm error-corrected the raw reads and collapsed the reads into unique sequences, merging closely related sequences to remove PCR and sequencing errors. V, D and J gene segments were assigned by aligning CDR3 sequences to IMGT reference sequences. Each retained sequence needed at least a six-nucleotide match to both a V gene segment and a J gene segment. Rearrangements were called productive when the CDR3 lacked stop codons and stayed in frame with V and J; all others were non-productive. Following IMGT convention, CDR3 was defined as the stretch from the second conserved V-encoded cysteine to the conserved J-encoded phenylalanine. Sequences without an unambiguous match to a single V gene segment were excluded from the earlier analysis of 450 to 650 of the donors. In an earlier analysis of a few hundred of the donors, V segments were called functional above 56.7% productive rearrangements and were called segregating when the between-donor standard deviation exceeded 5%. A statistical classification framework was developed to diagnose cytomegalovirus status using the catalog of TCR beta chain sequences. In a later analysis, TCR nucleotide sequences were compared against IMGT/GENE-DB human TR gene sequences so that V and J genes could be assigned. A later analysis assigned CDR3 sequences and most-parsimonious VDJ recombination scenarios with the TCRdist pipeline. In a later analysis, every TCR beta chain was defined by the combination of its CDR3 amino acid sequence and its V-gene family, and reads without a unique V-gene family were dropped. To address suspected cross-contamination and a sequencing artifact, a later analysis removed a few hundred highly shared, low-generation-probability nucleotide sequences. A later analysis calculated a clonal expansion index for each public chain from normalized within-repertoire ranks of inferred template counts. In a later analysis, generation probabilities were computed using a VDJ recombination model fitted to out-of-frame rearrangements, and the results were checked against IGoR. In a later analysis, TCR-TCR, TCR-HLA and TCR-CMV co-occurrence was scored with hypergeometric tests, and a repertoire-size bias correction was applied to TCR pairs. In a later analysis, false discovery rates were estimated by permuting HLA or CMV assignments 20 times. In a later analysis, co-occurring TCRs were grouped using DBSCAN, and TCRdist sequence similarity was added for clustering within HLA-allele-positive subsets. Repertoires with fewer than 30,000 or more than 120,000 public chains, plus five repertoires with anomalous nucleotide sharing, were excluded from co-occurrence clustering. The clones in this table, taken by TCRdb from immuneACCESS, are in-frame only. Not every clone is retained; where verified, under half of the shortfall comes from an unresolved V gene, and the cause of the rest is unknown. From that table come the V and J calls and clone size; the DNA was used to work out D and trimming. This sample has 85,000 to 100,000 clones in its table, and around four fifths of those were observed once. The ten largest clones represent about 7% of the sample.

The junction shows trimming of 3 bases on V and 2 bases on J, plus 14 bases between the germline ends. From a lookup of the germline V gene, CDR1 and CDR2 are MGHRA and YSYEKL. The CDR3 runs 15 amino acids, cysteine and phenylalanine included. The only DNA kept is the CDR3, 45 bases in frame from the first base. This clone is a singleton in its sample. No cognate antigen has been identified for it. No base-level quality is on record; no much larger clone is a single base apart. The cohort was made up of 650 to 700 healthy bone marrow donors. Cohort members were all nominally healthy when sampled, although unrecorded immune exposures were likely present. The donor was CMV seropositive and was included in the group of 289 seropositive cohort members. Every donor gave a peripheral blood sample, and the peripheral blood mononuclear cells from that sample were used for TCR beta sequencing. The Qiagen DNeasy Blood Extraction Kit was used to extract genomic DNA from the blood cell samples.

The sample comprised PBMCs. The rearranged segments are TRBV4-1 and TRBJ2-7; the D region possibly corresponds to TRBD1 (6 bases align). This TCR came from a man aged 40-49 years in good health and CMV-seropositive. The CDR3 reads as follows: CASSQEDSSTYEQYF. The DNA reads as follows: TGCGCCAGCAGCCAGGAGGACAGTAGTACCTACGAGCAGTACTTC.